The 6 T cell receptor beta chains listed next were all sequenced from one sample in a study of beta chain features in type 1 diabetes. Overall study findings and caveats: TCRB CDR3 length was moderately but significantly reduced in all four CD4+ subsets of Type 1 diabetes patients.

These TCRs' antigens remain unknown. Isolated RNA was reverse transcribed in full, so expressed TCRB transcripts were sequenced. Measured with immunoSEQ multiplex PCR; TCRdb has only the in-frame clones, and not every one. The repertoire holds over 150,000 clones, with around 8.3% as singletons. The specimen sequenced was central memory CD4+ T cells from blood. All receptors come from a woman aged 18-35 years with type 1 diabetes.

This clone was seen ten or more times. The rearrangement links TRBV2 to TRBJ2-2; TRBD1 matches 7 bases. The junction had 7 bases not matched to a gene; V was cut back by 4 bases and J by 5 bases. The CDR3 is 15 residues long. Germline V gene lookup returns CDR1 SNHLY and CDR2 FYNNEI. CDR3 DNA sequence: TGTGCCAGCAGTGCTAAGGGGGCCGCGACCGGGGAGCTGTTTTTT. Residues: CASSAKGAATGELFF. Using reference TRBV2 and TRBJ2-2 for the parts outside the CDR3, the full variable domain is EPEVTQTPSHQVTQMGQEVILRCVPISNHLYFYWYRQILGQKVEFLVSFYNNEISEKSEIFDDQFSVERPDGSNFTLKIRSTKLEDSAMYFCASSAKGAATGELFFGEGSRLTVL.

This clone has only a few counts. The genes are TRBV5-1 and TRBJ2-5; 7 nucleotides line up with TRBD2. This CDR3 contains 16 residues. CDR1 SGHRS and CDR2 YFSETQ come from the germline V gene. Unmatched junction bases numbered 6, after V lost 0 bases and J lost 1 base. The CDR3 DNA reads as TGCGCCAGCAGCTTGGGAGCGGGGCCGGGCCAAGAGACCCAGTACTTC. Translating gives CASSLGAGPGQETQYF.

This clone was seen a handful of times. The genes are TRBV19 and TRBJ1-5; D perhaps matches TRBD1 (5 bases). The V end lost 4 bases, the J end lost 4 bases, and 11 bases lay between the germline ends. The CDR3 sequence is 14 residues long. Per germline, CDR1 LNHDA and CDR2 SQIVND (reference sequence). The CDR3: CASSRQGGNQPQHF. As DNA, the CDR3 is TGTGCCAGTAGTAGGCAGGGTGGGAATCAGCCCCAGCATTTT.

The table lists this clone with a few counts. The chain recombines TRBV21-1 with TRBJ2-2; no check of the table's D call, TRBD1, against the DNA was made. TRBV21-1 is a pseudogene segment. CDR3 size: 15 residues. CDR3 residues: CASGLRDRETGELFF. For the CDR3, the DNA is TGTGCCAGCGGTCTCCGGGACAGGGAAACCGGGGAGCTGTTTTTT.

The CDR3 loop is CASSARDRPNQPQHF. The CDR3 region has the DNA TGTGCCAGCAGTGCCCGGGACAGGCCGAATCAGCCCCAGCATTTT. This chain connects TRBV6-5 to TRBJ1-5; TRBD1 agrees at 8 bases. The length of the CDR3 is 15 residues. V lost 5 bases, J lost 4 bases, and 7 bases stayed unmatched. Looked up from germline, CDR1 is MNHEY and CDR2 is SVGAGI.

Regarding this clone: Mismatch with germline at one junction end may stem from a read error. CDR3 protein: CASRLAQVGGEKLFF. The CDR3 DNA sequence: TGTGCCAGCAGATTAGCACAGGTGGGAGGTGAAAAACTGTTTTTT. The J gene is TRBJ1-4, the V gene TRBV11-2, with D tentatively TRBD1 (5 bases). Germline V CDR1 and CDR2: SGHAT, FQNNGV. The CDR3 has 15 residues.